The entry below describes one TCR beta chain. Its antigen is currently unknown. The record originates from a study of PD-1 blockade in classical Hodgkin lymphoma. Documented time point: cycle 4 day 1 (C4D1), after 5 to 7 weeks of nivolumab. There was relapse after autologous stem cell transplantation in every patient, and there was variation in brentuximab vedotin exposure. The table came from immunoSEQ multiplex PCR; TCRdb's copy has only in-frame clones and leaves some out. The top ten hold roughly 20% of the sample, which has approximately 29,000 clones, roughly 80% seen once. V shed 8 bases and J 6 bases; nucleotides not matched to a gene: 14. This CDR3 has 16 amino acids. Overall study findings and caveats: Patients who responded completely had about the same baseline diversity as newly diagnosed patients. Newly diagnosed patients were reported to start with lower TCR diversity than healthy donors.

The rearrangement links TRBV23-1 to TRBJ2-2; 8 bases fit TRBD1. TRBV23-1 is sorted into the ORF group, with uncertain function. Sequences were derived from peripheral blood mononuclear cells (PBMCs), sampled before the fourth cycle of nivolumab. The receptor was derived from a human donor with classical Hodgkin lymphoma. The CDR3 here is CASGSTDREKAGELFF. In DNA form, the CDR3 reads TGCGCCAGCGGGTCGACGGACAGGGAGAAGGCCGGGGAGCTGTTTTTT.